The T cell receptor beta chain under discussion was sequenced for a study of T cell responses to AZD1222 COVID-19 vaccine. General observations from the study: Possibly, clonal diversity was underestimated; donors were largely white British and included more females. Sampled repertoires all dated from after the peak T cell response. Spike-specific TCRs gained breadth and depth after people received two AZD1222 doses.

Analysis merged second doses at about 4 or about 12 weeks. The table came from immunoSEQ multiplex PCR; TCRdb's copy has only in-frame clones and leaves some out. In the table there are about 100,000 clones, around 92% of which are singletons. This clone occurred a few times. Its target is not known. This sequence originates from an adult who received the AZD1222 COVID-19 vaccine. Sequencing used peripheral blood, obtained 28 days after the second AZD1222 dose.

Here the CDR3 reads CASSLMPGQGFRQPQHF. The DNA of the CDR3 is TGCGCCAGCAGCCTTATGCCGGGACAGGGTTTTCGTCAGCCCCAGCATTTT. The chain uses TRBV4-1 and TRBJ1-5; 9 bases are a match to TRBD1. The V gene end was trimmed by 4 bases and the J gene end by 6 bases; junction bases not matched to a gene: 13. The CDR3 is 17 amino acids. Germline assignment: CDR1 MGHRA and CDR2 YSYEKL.